The clone carrying this T cell receptor (beta chain) was seen a single time. From germline, CDR1 is SGHDT and CDR2 YYEEEE. The length of the CDR3 is 14 residues. The V end was cut by 2 bases, the J end by 8 bases, with 16 bases between. Clones were sequenced by immunoSEQ multiplex PCR, and TCRdb holds only the in-frame ones, with some missing. The table has about 110,000 clones, nearly 90% seen once. The data derive from a study of T cell responses to AZD1222 COVID-19 vaccine. This clonotype was sampled from an adult in good health. This rearrangement joins TRBV5-6 to TRBJ1-2; D is ambiguous. This specimen was peripheral blood, taken on day 0 of AZD1222 vaccination. The CDR3 sequence: CASSLRGQRAGYTF. CDR3 in DNA: TGTGCCAGCAGCTTACGAGGGCAGAGAGCGGGCTACACCTTC.